A selection of T cell receptor beta chains follows, all from one sample in a study of TIL therapy for anti-PD-1-resistant metastatic lung cancer. Clones were read by immunoSEQ multiplex PCR, and TCRdb kept only the in-frame ones, dropping some. The sample lists approximately 92,000 clones, around three fifths seen once, with about a tenth in the top ten. This material consisted of tumor tissue, taken at baseline. The receptors were sampled from a person between 25 and 80 years old with non-small cell lung cancer. CDR3s include the opening cysteine and the closing phenylalanine or tryptophan. The D gene is left open where the match is weak. Only some rows state a clone size, as once, few, many or a class for expanded clones.

TRBV4-3	TRBJ1-1	-	-	TGCGCCAGCAGCCCCACATGGACGCGGGGGAACACTGAAGCTTTCTTT	CASSPTWTRGNTEAFF
TRBV3-1/TRBV3-2	TRBJ2-2	TRBD2	-	TGTGCCAGCAGCCAAGCGGGGACTAGCGGGACCAGAGCCGGGGAGCTGTTTTTT	CASSQAGTSGTRAGELFF
TRBV28	TRBJ2-7	-	-	TGTGCCAGCAGTTATTCGACAGGCGTAACCTACGAGCAGTACTTC	CASSYSTGVTYEQYF
TRBV28	TRBJ1-5	TRBD1	-	TGTGCCAGCAGTTTCGGACAGGGTGGGCATCAGCCCCAGCATTTT	CASSFGQGGHQPQHF
TRBV4-3	TRBJ2-7	-	-	TGCGCCAGCAGCCCGTCAGGGGTTGGCTCCTACGAGCAGTACTTC	CASSPSGVGSYEQYF
TRBV10-2	TRBJ2-1	TRBD2	-	TGCGCCAGCAGAACCTTAGCGGGGGTTGACAATGAGCAGTTCTTC	CASRTLAGVDNEQFF
TRBV7-2	TRBJ2-1	-	few	TGTGCCAGCAGCTTAGCGCGGGGCAGCAACAATGAGCAGTTCTTC	CASSLARGSNNEQFF
TRBV4-2	TRBJ2-5	TRBD2	-	TGTGCCAGCAGCCAAGATCTAGCGGGGATCCAAGAGACCCAGTACTTC	CASSQDLAGIQETQYF
TRBV2	TRBJ2-5	-	-	TGTGCCAGCAGGATCGGGACTGGACAAGAGACCCAGTACTTC	CASRIGTGQETQYF
TRBV19	TRBJ1-5	TRBD1	-	TGTGCCAGTAACGCCCGGGACAGGGGGCAGCCCCAGCATTTT	CASNARDRGQPQHF
TRBV4-2	TRBJ1-1	-	few	TGTGCCAGCAGCCAAGATAGGCAAGTTGAAGCTTTCTTT	CASSQDRQVEAFF
TRBV6-2/TRBV6-3	TRBJ1-5	-	few	TGTGCCAGCAGTTACCGGGGCCATAGCAATCAGCCCCAGCATTTT	CASSYRGHSNQPQHF
TRBV3-1/TRBV3-2	TRBJ1-3	-	-	TGTGCCAGCAGCCACGGACCAACAGGCCCTGGAAACACCATATATTTT	CASSHGPTGPGNTIYF
TRBV14	TRBJ2-5	TRBD1	-	TGTGCCAGCAGCCAAGCGGGACAGGGCTGGGCGACCCAGTACTTC	CASSQAGQGWATQYF
TRBV24-1	TRBJ2-3	TRBD1	-	TGTGCCACCAGTGCCGGACAGGGGGGACAGGGTACGCAGTATTTT	CATSAGQGGQGTQYF
TRBV18	TRBJ2-1	-	-	TGTGCCAGCTCACCAGTAGGGGTGGTCGACAATGAGCAGTTCTTC	CASSPVGVVDNEQFF
TRBV28	TRBJ2-3	-	-	TGTGCCAGCTCGGCAGGGGCGACTTATACGCAGTATTTT	CASSAGATYTQYF
TRBV27	TRBJ2-3	-	-	TGTGCCAGCAGTTTGTTAAAAACCCACCAGTTCACAGATACGCAGTATTTT	CASSLLKTHQFTDTQYF
TRBV7-7	TRBJ2-1	-	-	TGTGCTAGCAGCTTAAACAGCGGATCGAACAATGAGCAGTTCTTC	CASSLNSGSNNEQFF
TRBV5-1	TRBJ2-6	-	-	TGCGCCAGCCGAGTTACAGGGTCTGGGGCCAACGTCCTGACTTTC	CASRVTGSGANVLTF
TRBV4-2	TRBJ1-4	-	-	TGTGCCAGCAGCCAAGGCCAGGCAACTAATGAAAAACTGTTTTTT	CASSQGQATNEKLFF
TRBV4-1	TRBJ2-1	TRBD1	-	TGCGCCAGCAGCCAAGAAGGGAGAGGGGGCGATGAGCAGTTCTTC	CASSQEGRGGDEQFF
TRBV6-1	TRBJ1-5	TRBD1	many	TGTGCCAGCAGTGAAGGGACAGGGGCTGGCAATCAGCCCCAGCATTTT	CASSEGTGAGNQPQHF
TRBV7-9	TRBJ1-1	-	-	TGTGCCAGCAGCTTCGGCTGGGGTTTGAACACTGAAGCTTTCTTT	CASSFGWGLNTEAFF
TRBV29-1	TRBJ1-1	-	-	TGCAGCGTTGAAGACCAGAGGAGAACTGAAGCTTTCTTT	CSVEDQRRTEAFF
TRBV12-3/TRBV12-4	TRBJ2-7	TRBD1	many	TGTGCCAGCAACGCGGGACAGGGGAACGAGCAGTACTTC	CASNAGQGNEQYF
TRBV5-1	TRBJ1-1	-	few	TGCGCCAGCAGCCAACGAACAGGGATAACCGAAGCTTTCTTT	CASSQRTGITEAFF
TRBV5-6	TRBJ2-5	TRBD1	-	TGTGCCAGCAGCCCACAGGGGCTAGGGGAGACCCAGTACTTC	CASSPQGLGETQYF
TRBV15	TRBJ2-3	TRBD2	once	TGTGCCACCAGCAGAGAGGGTAGCGGGCCCACAGATACGCAGTATTTT	CATSREGSGPTDTQYF
TRBV7-2	TRBJ1-3	-	few	TGTGCCAGCAGCTTAGTAGCGGGTTTAGGCTCTGGAAACACCATATATTTT	CASSLVAGLGSGNTIYF
TRBV7-9	TRBJ2-1	TRBD2	-	TGTGCCAGCAGGACTAGCGGGAGCAGAAATGAGCAGTTCTTC	CASRTSGSRNEQFF
TRBV18	TRBJ1-2	TRBD1	-	TGTGCCAGCTCACAGCCGGGACAGGGGCACTATGGCTACACCTTC	CASSQPGQGHYGYTF
TRBV30	TRBJ2-4	TRBD2	few	TGTGCCTGGAACGTTGGCGGGAGAAATTACTTC	CAWNVGGRNYF
TRBV19	TRBJ2-5	-	-	TGTGCCAGTAGTCCCCATTCCGGGACCGATACCGGGGAGACCCAGTACTTC	CASSPHSGTDTGETQYF
TRBV19	TRBJ2-2	-	-	TGTGCCAGTAGTTTTCGGGACTCCAACACCGGGGAGCTGTTTTTT	CASSFRDSNTGELFF
TRBV7-2	TRBJ2-4	-	-	TGTGCCAGCACCCGGAGGGCCAAAAACATTCAGTACTTC	CASTRRAKNIQYF
TRBV7-3	TRBJ1-1	-	-	TGTGCCAGCAGCTTGACAGCGAACACTGAAGCTTTCTTT	CASSLTANTEAFF
TRBV6-5	TRBJ2-7	TRBD2	-	TGTGCCAGCAGTTACCGAGCGGGGTTGTACGAGCAGTACTTC	CASSYRAGLYEQYF
TRBV5-5	TRBJ2-1	-	few	TGTGCCAGCAGCTTTTCCCCCTCCAATGAGCAGTTCTTC	CASSFSPSNEQFF
TRBV2	TRBJ1-3	-	few	TGTGCCAGCAGTGAAATGGGAGGGGCTGGAAACACCATATATTTT	CASSEMGGAGNTIYF
TRBV7-9	TRBJ1-6	-	-	TGTGCCAGCAGCTCCCGGGACGGAAATTCACCCCTCCACTTT	CASSSRDGNSPLHF
TRBV7-2	TRBJ2-3	-	many	TGTGCCAGCAGCTTCACAGATACGCAGTATTTT	CASSFTDTQYF
TRBV6-6	TRBJ2-2	TRBD2	-	TGTGCCAGCAGCCTACTAGCGGGGGGGAACACCGGGGAGCTGTTTTTT	CASSLLAGGNTGELFF
TRBV6-2/TRBV6-3	TRBJ2-7	-	-	TGTGCCAGCAGTTACACAGGGTACTACGAGCAGTACTTC	CASSYTGYYEQYF
TRBV27	TRBJ2-2	-	-	TGTGCCAGCAGGAACGGGACTGTTAACACCGGGGAGCTGTTTTTT	CASRNGTVNTGELFF
TRBV15	TRBJ1-6	-	few	TGTGCCACCAGCAGAGATGAGGGACCGATTTCACCCCTCCACTTT	CATSRDEGPISPLHF
TRBV18	TRBJ2-3	-	-	TGTGCCAGCTCACTGACAGTCCTCACGACCACAGATACGCAGTATTTT	CASSLTVLTTTDTQYF
TRBV7-9	TRBJ2-4	-	-	TGTGCCAGCAGCCATCTACAGGGTTACATTCAGTACTTC	CASSHLQGYIQYF
TRBV5-1	TRBJ2-1	-	-	TGCGCCAGCAGCTTGGCCCCTGGGGAGAATGAGCAGTTCTTC	CASSLAPGENEQFF